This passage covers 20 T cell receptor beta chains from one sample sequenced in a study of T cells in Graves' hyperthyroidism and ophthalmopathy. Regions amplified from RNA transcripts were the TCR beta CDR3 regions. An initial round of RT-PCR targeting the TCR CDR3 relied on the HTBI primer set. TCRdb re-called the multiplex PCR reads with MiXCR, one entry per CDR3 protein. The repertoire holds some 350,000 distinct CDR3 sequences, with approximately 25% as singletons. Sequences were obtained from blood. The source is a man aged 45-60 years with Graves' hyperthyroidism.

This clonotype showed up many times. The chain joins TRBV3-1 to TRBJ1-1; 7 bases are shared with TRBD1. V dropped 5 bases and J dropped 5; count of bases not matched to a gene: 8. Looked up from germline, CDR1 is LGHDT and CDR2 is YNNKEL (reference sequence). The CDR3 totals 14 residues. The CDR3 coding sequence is TGTGCCAGCAGCTTATACCAGGGGGAGACTGAAGCTTTCTTT. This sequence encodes CASSLYQGETEAFF. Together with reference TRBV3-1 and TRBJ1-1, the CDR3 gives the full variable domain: DTAVSQTPKYLVTQMGNDKSIKCEQNLGHDTMYWYKQDSKKFLKIMFSYNNKELIINETVPNRFSPKSPDKAHLNLHINSLELGDSAVYFCASSLYQGETEAFFGQGTRLTVV.

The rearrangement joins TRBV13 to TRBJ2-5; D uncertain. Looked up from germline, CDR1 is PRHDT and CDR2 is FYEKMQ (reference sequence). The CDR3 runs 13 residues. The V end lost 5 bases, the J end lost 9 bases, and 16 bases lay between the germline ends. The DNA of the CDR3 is TGTGCCAGCAGCCTCGGTCCAGCTCAGTCCCAGTACTTC. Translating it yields CASSLGPAQSQYF.

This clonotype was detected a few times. The CDR3 loop reads CASTGGAGTYEQYF. CDR3 nucleotide sequence: TGTGCCAGCACCGGAGGGGCGGGAACCTACGAGCAGTACTTC. The chain is built from TRBV6-5 and TRBJ2-7; maybe TRBD2 (6 bases). The CDR3 runs to 14 residues. Trimming pared 7 bases from V and 2 bases from J, leaving 15 bases between. Germline assignment: CDR1 MNHEY and CDR2 SVGAGI.

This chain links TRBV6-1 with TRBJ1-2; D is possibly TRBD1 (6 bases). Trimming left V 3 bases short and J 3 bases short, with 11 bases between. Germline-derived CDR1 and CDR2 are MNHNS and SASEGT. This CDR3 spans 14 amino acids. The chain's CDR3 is CASSDSEGDYGYTF. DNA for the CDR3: TGTGCCAGCAGTGACTCTGAGGGGGACTATGGCTACACCTTC.

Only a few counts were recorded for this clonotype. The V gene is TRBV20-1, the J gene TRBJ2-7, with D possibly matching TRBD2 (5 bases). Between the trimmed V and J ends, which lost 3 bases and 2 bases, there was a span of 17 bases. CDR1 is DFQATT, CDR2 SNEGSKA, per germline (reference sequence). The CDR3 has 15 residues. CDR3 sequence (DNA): TGCAGTGCTAGTTCCCGGTTCGGGATCCCCTACGAGCAGTACTTC. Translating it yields CSASSRFGIPYEQYF.

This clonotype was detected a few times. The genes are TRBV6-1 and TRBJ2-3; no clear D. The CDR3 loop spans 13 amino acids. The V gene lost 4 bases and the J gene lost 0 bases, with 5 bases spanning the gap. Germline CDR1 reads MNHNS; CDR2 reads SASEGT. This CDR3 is CASSAQSTDTQYF. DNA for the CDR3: TGTGCCAGCAGTGCCCAGAGCACAGATACGCAGTATTTT.

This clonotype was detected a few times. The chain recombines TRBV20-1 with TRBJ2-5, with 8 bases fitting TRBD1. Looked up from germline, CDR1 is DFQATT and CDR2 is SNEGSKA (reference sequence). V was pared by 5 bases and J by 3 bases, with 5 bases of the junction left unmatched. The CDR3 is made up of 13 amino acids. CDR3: CSARGQAKETQYF. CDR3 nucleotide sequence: TGCAGTGCTCGGGGACAGGCAAAAGAGACCCAGTACTTC.

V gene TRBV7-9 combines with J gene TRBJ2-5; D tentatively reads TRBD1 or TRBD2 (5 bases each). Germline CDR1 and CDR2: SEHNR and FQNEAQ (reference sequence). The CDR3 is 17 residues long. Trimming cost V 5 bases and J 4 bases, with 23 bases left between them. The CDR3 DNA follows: TGTGCCAGCAGCCCCAAGGCCGGGACCCGGGGCGGAGAGACCCAGTACTTC. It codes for CASSPKAGTRGGETQYF.

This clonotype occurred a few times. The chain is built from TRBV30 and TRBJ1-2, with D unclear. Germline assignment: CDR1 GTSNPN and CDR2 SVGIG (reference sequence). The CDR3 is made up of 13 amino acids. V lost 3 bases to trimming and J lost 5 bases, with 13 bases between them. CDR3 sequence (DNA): TGTGCCTGGAGACCTAATACCAATTATGGCTACACCTTC. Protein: CAWRPNTNYGYTF.

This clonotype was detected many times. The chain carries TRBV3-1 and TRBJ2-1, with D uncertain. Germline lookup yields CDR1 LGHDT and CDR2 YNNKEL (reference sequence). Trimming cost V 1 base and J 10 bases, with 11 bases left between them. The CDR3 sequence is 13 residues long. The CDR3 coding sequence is TGTGCCAGCAGCCAAGGACTTCTAGGGGAGCAGTTCTTC. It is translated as CASSQGLLGEQFF.

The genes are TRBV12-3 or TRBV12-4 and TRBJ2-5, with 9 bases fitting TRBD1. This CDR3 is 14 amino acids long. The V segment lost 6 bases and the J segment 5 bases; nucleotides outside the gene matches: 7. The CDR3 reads CASRQTGGLETQYF. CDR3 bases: TGTGCCAGCAGACAGACAGGGGGGCTCGAGACCCAGTACTTC.

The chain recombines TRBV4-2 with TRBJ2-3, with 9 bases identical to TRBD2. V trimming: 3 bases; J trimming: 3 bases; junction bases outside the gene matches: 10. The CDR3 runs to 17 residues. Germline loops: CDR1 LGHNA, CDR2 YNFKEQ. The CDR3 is CASSHGSSGLATDTQYF. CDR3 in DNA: TGTGCCAGCAGCCATGGAAGCTCGGGACTAGCTACAGATACGCAGTATTTT.

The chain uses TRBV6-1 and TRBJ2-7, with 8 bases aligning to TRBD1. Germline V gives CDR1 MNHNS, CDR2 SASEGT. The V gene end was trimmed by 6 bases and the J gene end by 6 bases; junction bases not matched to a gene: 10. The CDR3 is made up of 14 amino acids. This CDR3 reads CASRPGTGVIEQYF. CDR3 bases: TGTGCCAGCAGACCCGGGACAGGAGTAATCGAGCAGTACTTC.

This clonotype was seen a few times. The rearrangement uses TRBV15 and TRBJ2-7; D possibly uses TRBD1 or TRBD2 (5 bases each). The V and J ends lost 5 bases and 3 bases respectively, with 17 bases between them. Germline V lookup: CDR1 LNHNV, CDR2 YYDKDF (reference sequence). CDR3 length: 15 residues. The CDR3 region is CATSEVRDGYYEQYF. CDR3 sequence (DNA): TGTGCCACCAGCGAAGTCCGGGACGGATACTACGAGCAGTACTTC. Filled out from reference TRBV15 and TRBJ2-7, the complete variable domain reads DAMVIQNPRYQVTQFGKPVTLSCSQTLNHNVMYWYQQKSSQAPKLLFHYYDKDFNNEADTPDNFQSRRPNTSFCFLDIRSPGLGDTAMYLCATSEVRDGYYEQYFGPGTRLTVT.

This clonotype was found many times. The CDR3 sequence: CASSFRDGFGEQYF. CDR3 nucleotide sequence: TGTGCCAGCAGTTTCCGGGACGGGTTCGGCGAGCAGTACTTC. The chain recombines TRBV12-3 or TRBV12-4 with TRBJ2-7; D is tentatively TRBD1 or TRBD2 (5 bases each). The CDR3 runs 14 residues. The ends were cut back, 3 bases at V and 6 bases at J, with 15 bases in the middle.

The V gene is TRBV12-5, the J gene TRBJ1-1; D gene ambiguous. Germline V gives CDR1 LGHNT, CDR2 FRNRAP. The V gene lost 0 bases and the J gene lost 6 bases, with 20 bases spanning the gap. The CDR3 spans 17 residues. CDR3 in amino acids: CASGLVPHISGYPEAFF. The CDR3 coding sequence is TGTGCTAGTGGTTTGGTACCACACATATCAGGTTATCCTGAAGCTTTCTTT. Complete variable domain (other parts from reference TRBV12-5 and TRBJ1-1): DARVTQTPRHKVTEMGQEVTMRCQPILGHNTVFWYRQTMMQGLELLAYFRNRAPLDDSGMPKDRFSAEMPDATLATLKIQPSEPRDSAVYFCASGLVPHISGYPEAFFGQGTRLTVV.

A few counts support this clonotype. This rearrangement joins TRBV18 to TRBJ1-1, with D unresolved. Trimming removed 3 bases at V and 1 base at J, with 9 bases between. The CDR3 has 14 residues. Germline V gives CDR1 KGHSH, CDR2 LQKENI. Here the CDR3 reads CASSPSPGNTEAFF. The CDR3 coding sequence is TGTGCCAGCTCACCCAGTCCGGGGAACACTGAAGCTTTCTTT.

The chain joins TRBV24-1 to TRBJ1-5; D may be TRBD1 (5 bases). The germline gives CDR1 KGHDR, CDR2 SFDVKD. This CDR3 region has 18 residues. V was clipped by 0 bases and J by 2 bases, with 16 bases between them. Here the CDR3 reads CATSDLLRTQGRNQPQHF. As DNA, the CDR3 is TGTGCCACCAGTGATTTGCTAAGGACCCAGGGTCGCAATCAGCCCCAGCATTTT.

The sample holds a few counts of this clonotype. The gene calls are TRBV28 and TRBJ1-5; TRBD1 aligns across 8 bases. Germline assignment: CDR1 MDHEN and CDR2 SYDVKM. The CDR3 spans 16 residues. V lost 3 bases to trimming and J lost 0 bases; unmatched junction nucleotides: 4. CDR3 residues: CASSLGQAYSNQPQHF. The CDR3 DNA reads TGTGCCAGCAGTTTGGGACAGGCATATAGCAATCAGCCCCAGCATTTT.

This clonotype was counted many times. The CDR3 loop reads CASSLAGVWEQYF. CDR3 DNA: TGTGCCAGCAGTTTAGCGGGGGTCTGGGAGCAGTACTTC. The chain carries TRBV28 and TRBJ2-7; 7 nucleotides align to TRBD2. Germline assignment: CDR1 MDHEN and CDR2 SYDVKM. V shed 2 bases, J shed 7 bases, and the junction held 5 bases outside the gene matches. There are 13 residues in the CDR3. Full variable domain (outside the CDR3, taken from reference TRBV28 and TRBJ2-7): DVKVTQSSRYLVKRTGEKVFLECVQDMDHENMFWYRQDPGLGLRLIYFSYDVKMKEKGDIPEGYSVSREKKERFSLILESASTNQTSMYLCASSLAGVWEQYFGPGTRLTVT.